Below, 5 T cell receptor beta chains from the same sample are listed, as sequenced in a study of neurological immune-mediated disorders (dated by TCRdb to about 2019). Libraries were prepared through 5' RACE. The sequencer was an Illumina HiSeq 2500. The public reads were reanalyzed by TCRdb: fastp trimming at Q25, MiXCR alignment, in-frame beta chains only. Rows with one shared CDR3 protein collapse into an entry with the most common genes and DNA. This sample gives roughly 30,000 distinct CDR3 sequences in total; roughly 4.4% of them show up just once. Together, the top ten hold more than 20% of the sample. Sequences were obtained from PBMCs. These receptors originate from a man between 18 and 35 years old in good health.

In its sample, this clonotype was seen many times. The chain couples TRBV15 to TRBJ2-3, with D possibly TRBD2 on 5 matching bases. The CDR3 totals 12 residues. Between the trimmed V and J ends, which lost 0 bases and 11 bases, there was a span of 9 bases. Germline V gene data show CDR1 as LNHNV and CDR2 as YYDKDF (reference sequence). CDR3 amino acids: CATSRDRGWQYF. The CDR3 nucleotides are TGTGCCACCAGCAGAGATCGGGGATGGCAGTATTTT. The variable domain in full, completed from reference TRBV15 and TRBJ2-3, reads DAMVIQNPRYQVTQFGKPVTLSCSQTLNHNVMYWYQQKSSQAPKLLFHYYDKDFNNEADTPDNFQSRRPNTSFCFLDIRSPGLGDTAMYLCATSRDRGWQYFGPGTRLTVL.

This clonotype appeared many times. An end of the junction differs from the germline gene, which may be a read error. The rearrangement joins TRBV7-2 to TRBJ2-7, with TRBD2 identical over 12 bases. Germline assignment: CDR1 SGHTA and CDR2 FQGNSA. This CDR3 has 14 residues. The CDR3 nucleotides are TGTGCCAGCAGCTTTTCAACTAGCGGGGGGTTAATTGTCTTC. Encoded protein: CASSFSTSGGLIVF.

This clonotype was counted at least ten times. The rearrangement links TRBV5-1 to TRBJ2-2; no reliable D call. This CDR3 is built from 16 residues. V lost 0 bases and J 1 base, leaving 10 bases between the germline ends. Germline V CDR1 and CDR2: SGHRS, YFSETQ. CDR3 nucleotides: TGCGCCAGCAGCTTGGCCGCCAGGCGGAACACCGGGGAGCTGTTTTTT. This codes for CASSLAARRNTGELFF. Supplemented by reference TRBV5-1 and TRBJ2-2, the full variable domain reads KAGVTQTPRYLIKTRGQQVTLSCSPISGHRSVSWYQQTPGQGLQFLFEYFSETQRNKGNFPGRFSGRQFSNSRSEMNVSTLELGDSALYLCASSLAARRNTGELFFGEGSRLTVL.

In this sample, this clonotype turned up many times. V and J are TRBV12-3 or TRBV12-4 and TRBJ2-1; TRBD2 agrees at 7 bases. This CDR3 is built from 12 residues. V lost 5 bases to trimming and J lost 12 bases; unmatched junction nucleotides: 7. The CDR3 coding sequence is TGTGCCAGCAGTGGGGGTAGGACTAGGCAGTTCTTC. Protein sequence: CASSGGRTRQFF.

This clonotype was counted at least ten times. The CDR3, as DNA: TGCGCCAGCAGCTTGAGGGTCGTCCCTCAAGAGACCCAGTACTTC. This sequence encodes CASSLRVVPQETQYF. The gene calls are TRBV5-1 and TRBJ2-5; unclear D gene. The germline CDR1 and CDR2 sequences are SGHRS and YFSETQ. V was cut by 1 base and J by 2 bases, with 12 bases left in between. The CDR3 length is 15 residues.